This T cell receptor beta chain was identified in a study of human T cells and chemical hapten exposure. The library labeled individual cDNA molecules by adding unique molecular identifiers to them. Methods used by the authors: There were a median of around 97,000 TCRs per sample, with a range from roughly 20,000 to 750,000. TCRdb fed the RACE reads into MiXCR, producing one record per CDR3 protein. These V and J calls derive from TCRdb rather than the authors' analysis. The repertoire consists of tens of thousands of distinct CDR3 sequences, with around 8.7% occurring once and the leading ten covering over 1.5%. The V and J ends lost 0 bases and 6 bases respectively, with 7 bases between them. CDR3 length: 12 residues. Germline CDR1 and CDR2: DFQATT and SNEGSKA (reference sequence). Time point here: healthy volunteer bleed at 6 weeks. The total RNA was obtained from whole blood that was not fractionated.

The table lists this clonotype with many counts. Sequencing input: whole blood. The chain employs TRBV20-1 and TRBJ2-3; possibly TRBD2 for D (5 bases). This TCR derives from a male donor in good health. Some clones in this sample may be carry-over from other donors' samples. This chain's CDR3 is CSARESGDTQYF. For the CDR3, the DNA is TGCAGTGCTAGAGAGTCGGGGGATACGCAGTATTTT.